These 6 T cell receptor beta chains originate from one sample sequenced in a study of human T cells and chemical hapten exposure. One entry per CDR3 protein results from TCRdb running MiXCR on the RACE reads. The repertoire holds fewer than 45,000 distinct CDR3 sequences, over 3.5% seen once, with about 24% in the top ten. Sample time point: patch test 1, 2 weeks after DPC sensitization. Treatment defined: therapeutic diphenylcyclopropenone sensitization with weekly scalp DPC. It was unfractionated whole blood from which total RNA was extracted. The source was whole blood, collected in connection with sensitization to the hapten diphenylcyclopropenone (DPC). The source of these receptors is a man aged 45-65 years with alopecia areata. Some clones in this sample may be carry-over from other donors' samples.

This clonotype was detected a few times. The chain has TRBV20-1 and TRBJ1-2; 7 nucleotides align to TRBD1. From germline, CDR1 is DFQATT and CDR2 SNEGSKA (reference sequence). V gave up 2 bases and J gave up 8 bases; unmatched junction bases: 8. The length of the CDR3 is 13 residues. The CDR3 DNA reads TGCAGTGCTAGAAACCGGGACAGAGCCGGCTACACCTTC. This sequence encodes CSARNRDRAGYTF.

This clonotype has at least ten counts. This chain links TRBV5-1 with TRBJ2-7, with 9 bases identical to TRBD1. Germline CDR1 reads SGHRS; CDR2 reads YFSETQ. Germline trimming cut 4 bases from V and 6 bases from J; bases unmatched to any gene: 8. The CDR3 sequence is 14 residues long. The CDR3 here is CASSGGQGLLEQYF. The DNA for the CDR3 is TGCGCCAGCAGCGGGGGACAGGGTTTACTCGAGCAGTACTTC.

This clonotype was observed many times. The V and J genes are TRBV30 and TRBJ2-1, with a tentative D call TRBD1 (6 bases). This CDR3 contains 12 residues. Germline CDR1 is GTSNPN and CDR2 is SVGIG (reference sequence). V dropped 7 bases and J dropped 9 bases, with 16 bases sitting between them. The CDR3 protein is CAYNRVLGEQFF. The CDR3, as DNA: TGTGCCTATAACAGGGTCCTCGGTGAGCAGTTCTTC.

About this clonotype itself: A single base separates this from a much larger clone, so it may be a read error. The J gene is TRBJ1-3, the V gene TRBV9; no clear D gene. Trimming cost V 4 bases and J 2 bases, with 10 bases left between them. Germline V gene sequence: CDR1 SGDLS, CDR2 YYNGEE. The CDR3 length is 14 residues. This CDR3 reads CASSKRSAGNTIYF. The CDR3 bases are TGTGCCAGCAGCAAACGTTCCGCTGGAAACACCATATATTTT.

V usage is TRBV4-1 and J usage is TRBJ2-3, with 8 bases aligning to TRBD2. Germline CDR1 reads MGHRA; CDR2 reads YSYEKL. The CDR3 has 16 amino acids. V shed 4 bases and J 0 bases; nucleotides not matched to a gene: 6. In DNA, the CDR3 is TGCGCCAGCAGCCGAGGAAGCGGGAGTAGCACAGATACGCAGTATTTT. As protein: CASSRGSGSSTDTQYF.

This clonotype showed up many times. The genes are TRBV12-3 or TRBV12-4 and TRBJ2-1; the D gene could be TRBD1 or TRBD2 (5 bases each). The CDR3 contains 15 residues. The V end was cut by 6 bases, the J end by 8 bases, with 20 bases between. The CDR3 DNA reads TGTGCCAGCAGCCCCACCGGGGCTCAGAGCCATGAGCAGTTCTTC. As protein: CASSPTGAQSHEQFF.